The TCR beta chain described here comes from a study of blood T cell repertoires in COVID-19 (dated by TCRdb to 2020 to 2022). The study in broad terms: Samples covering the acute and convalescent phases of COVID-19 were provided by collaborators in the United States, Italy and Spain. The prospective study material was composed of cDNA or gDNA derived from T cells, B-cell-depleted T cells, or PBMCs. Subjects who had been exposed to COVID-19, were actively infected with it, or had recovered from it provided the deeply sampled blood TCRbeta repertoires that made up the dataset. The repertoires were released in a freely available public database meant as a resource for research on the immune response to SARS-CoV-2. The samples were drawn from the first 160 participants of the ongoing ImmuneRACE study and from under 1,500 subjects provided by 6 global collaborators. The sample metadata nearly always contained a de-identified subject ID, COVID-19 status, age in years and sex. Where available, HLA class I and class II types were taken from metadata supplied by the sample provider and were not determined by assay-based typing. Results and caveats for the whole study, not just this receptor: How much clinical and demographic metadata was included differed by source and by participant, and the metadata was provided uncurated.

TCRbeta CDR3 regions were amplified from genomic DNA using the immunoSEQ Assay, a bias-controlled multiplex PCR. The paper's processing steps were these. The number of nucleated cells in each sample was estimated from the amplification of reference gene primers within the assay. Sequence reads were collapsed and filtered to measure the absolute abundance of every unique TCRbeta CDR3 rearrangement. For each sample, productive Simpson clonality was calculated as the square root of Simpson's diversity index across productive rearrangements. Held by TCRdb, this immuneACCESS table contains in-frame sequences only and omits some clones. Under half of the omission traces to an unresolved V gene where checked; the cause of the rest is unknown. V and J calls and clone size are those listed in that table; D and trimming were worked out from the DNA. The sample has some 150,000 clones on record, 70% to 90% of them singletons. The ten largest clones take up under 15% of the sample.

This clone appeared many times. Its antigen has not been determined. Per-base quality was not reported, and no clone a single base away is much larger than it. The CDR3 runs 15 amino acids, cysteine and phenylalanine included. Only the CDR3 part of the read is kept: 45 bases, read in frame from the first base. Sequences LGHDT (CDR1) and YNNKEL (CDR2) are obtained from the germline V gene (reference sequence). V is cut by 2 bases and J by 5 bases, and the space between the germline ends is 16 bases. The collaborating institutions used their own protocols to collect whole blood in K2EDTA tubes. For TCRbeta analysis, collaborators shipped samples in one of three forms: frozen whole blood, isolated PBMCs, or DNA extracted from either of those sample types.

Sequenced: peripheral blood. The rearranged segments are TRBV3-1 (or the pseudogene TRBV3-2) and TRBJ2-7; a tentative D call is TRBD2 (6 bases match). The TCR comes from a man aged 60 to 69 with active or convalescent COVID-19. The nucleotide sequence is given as TGTGCCAGCAGCCAAATTTCTTTGGGGAGGAACGAGCAGTACTTC. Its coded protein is CASSQISLGRNEQYF.